One sample yielded the 28 T cell receptor beta chains listed below, sequenced in a study of blood T cell repertoires in COVID-19. TCRdb's table, derived via immunoSEQ multiplex PCR, lists solely in-frame clones and lacks some. Of roughly 110,000 clones detected, around 85% appear once; the ten largest clones hold around 13%. Sequenced material: peripheral blood. These receptors all stem from a human donor in a cohort sampled during active COVID-19.

The chain is built from TRBV6-1 and TRBJ2-1; 7 nucleotides line up with TRBD1. Unmatched junction bases numbered 10, after V lost 1 base and J lost 4 bases. CDR3 length: 17 residues. Germline-derived CDR1 and CDR2 are MNHNS and SASEGT. The CDR3 loop reads CASSEEKTGKFYNEQFF. Written as DNA, the CDR3 is TGTGCCAGCAGTGAAGAGAAGACAGGGAAGTTTTACAATGAGCAGTTCTTC.

The chain combines TRBV5-8 with TRBJ2-5; TRBD1 matches 8 bases. Per germline, CDR1 SGHTS and CDR2 YDEGEE. CDR3 length equals 13 residues. Trimming cost V 3 bases and J 4 bases; bases outside gene matches: 2. The chain's CDR3 is CASSSDRAETQYF. The CDR3 coding sequence is TGTGCCAGCAGCTCGGACAGGGCAGAGACCCAGTACTTC. Filled out from reference TRBV5-8 and TRBJ2-5, the complete variable domain reads EAGVTQSPTHLIKTRGQQATLRCSPISGHTSVYWYQQALGLGLQFLLWYDEGEERNRGNFPPRFSGRQFPNYSSELNVNALELEDSALYLCASSSDRAETQYFGPGTRLLVL.

CDR3: CASSQQVYYEQYF. The CDR3 DNA sequence: TGCGCCAGCAGCCAACAGGTTTATTACGAGCAGTACTTC. V and J are TRBV4-1 and TRBJ2-7; D call uncertain. From germline, CDR1 is MGHRA and CDR2 YSYEKL. CDR3 size: 13 residues. The ends were cut back, 2 bases at V and 4 bases at J, with 9 bases in the middle.

This chain links TRBV25-1 with TRBJ1-2; the match to TRBD1 covers 8 bases. Per the germline V gene, CDR1 is MGHDK and CDR2 is SYGVNS. This CDR3 has 14 amino acids. Trimming cost V 3 bases and J 3 bases; bases outside gene matches: 3. CDR3 amino acids: CASSDPGQDYGYTF. The CDR3 bases are TGTGCCAGCAGTGATCCGGGACAGGACTATGGCTACACCTTC.

The chain combines TRBV5-6 with TRBJ1-1, with D perhaps TRBD1 (6 bases). V gave up 3 bases and J gave up 3 bases, with 12 bases separating them. The CDR3 spans 14 residues. Germline V lookup: CDR1 SGHDT, CDR2 YYEEEE. This chain's CDR3 is CASSSTQGYTEAFF. DNA of the CDR3: TGTGCCAGCAGCTCGACCCAGGGGTACACTGAAGCTTTCTTT. The variable domain in full, completed from reference TRBV5-6 and TRBJ1-1, reads DAGVTQSPTHLIKTRGQQVTLRCSPKSGHDTVSWYQQALGQGPQFIFQYYEEEERQRGNFPDRFSGHQFPNYSSELNVNALLLGDSALYLCASSSTQGYTEAFFGQGTRLTVV.

The gene calls are TRBV6-5 and TRBJ2-3; 8 nucleotides match TRBD2. Per germline, CDR1 MNHEY and CDR2 SVGAGI. Trimming at V came to 7 bases and at J to 0 bases, leaving 0 bases not matched to a gene. This CDR3 has 13 amino acids. Here the CDR3 DNA reads TGTGCCAGCACGGGGGGGAGCACAGATACGCAGTATTTT. It is translated as CASTGGSTDTQYF.

The V and J genes are TRBV6-2 or TRBV6-3 and TRBJ2-1; TRBD1 aligns across 8 bases. Germline CDR1 and CDR2: MNHEY and SVGEGT. This CDR3 has 16 amino acids. J lost 5 bases, V lost 2 bases, and 8 bases had no gene match. CDR3 protein: CASSYRPTGEDNEQFF. The CDR3 DNA reads TGTGCCAGCAGTTACCGGCCGACAGGGGAGGACAATGAGCAGTTCTTC.

V usage is TRBV28 and J usage is TRBJ2-1; D is unclear. V was trimmed by 5 bases and J by 2 bases, leaving 10 bases between them. This CDR3 has 14 amino acids. Germline loops: CDR1 MDHEN, CDR2 SYDVKM. CDR3 in amino acids: CASSPTNTYNEQFF. CDR3 bases: TGTGCCAGCAGTCCTACTAATACCTACAATGAGCAGTTCTTC. The full variable domain, completed using reference TRBV28 and TRBJ2-1, is DVKVTQSSRYLVKRTGEKVFLECVQDMDHENMFWYRQDPGLGLRLIYFSYDVKMKEKGDIPEGYSVSREKKERFSLILESASTNQTSMYLCASSPTNTYNEQFFGPGTRLTVL.

The rearrangement joins TRBV7-2 to TRBJ1-5, with a possible D match to TRBD1 (6 bases). V was clipped by 4 bases and J by 3 bases, with 13 bases between them. The CDR3 covers 15 residues. CDR1 is SGHTA and CDR2 is FQGNSA in the germline V gene. The CDR3 coding sequence is TGTGCCAGCAGCTCCACAGGGTCTCCCAATCAGCCCCAGCATTTT. Protein sequence: CASSSTGSPNQPQHF.

This chain uses TRBV4-1 with TRBJ1-5, with D tentatively TRBD1 (6 bases). This CDR3 contains 15 residues. V dropped 0 bases and J dropped 5 bases, with 11 bases sitting between them. CDR1 is MGHRA, CDR2 YSYEKL, per germline. CDR3 DNA sequence: TGCGCCAGCAGCCAAGAAAGCAGGGGTTATCAGCCCCAGCATTTT. Translation: CASSQESRGYQPQHF.

The chain is built from TRBV12-3 or TRBV12-4 and TRBJ1-5; D may be TRBD1 (5 bases). The CDR3 runs 12 residues. Trimming cost V 7 bases and J 3 bases, with 7 bases left between them. This chain's CDR3 is CASTGYNQPQHF. In DNA, the CDR3 is TGTGCCAGCACAGGGTACAATCAGCCCCAGCATTTT.

The V call is TRBV19, the J call TRBJ1-2; D not certain. The V gene's germline CDR1 is LNHDA and CDR2 SQIVND (reference sequence). This CDR3 region has 13 residues. Trimming cost V 3 bases and J 4 bases, with 9 bases left between them. CDR3 nucleotide sequence: TGTGCCAGTAGTATGCGAGGACTCTATGGCTACACCTTC. Encoded protein: CASSMRGLYGYTF.

This sequence joins TRBV10-3 and TRBJ2-1; D is unclear. CDR1 and CDR2 (germline): ENHRY, SYGVKD. CDR3 length: 14 residues. The V and J ends lost 0 bases and 5 bases respectively, with 8 bases between them. This chain's CDR3 is CAISESLTDNEQFF. For the CDR3, the DNA is TGTGCCATCAGTGAGTCGCTAACAGACAATGAGCAGTTCTTC.

This chain connects TRBV12-3 or TRBV12-4 to TRBJ1-2, with TRBD1 matching over 7 bases. The CDR3 length is 12 residues. V was pared by 7 bases and J by 13 bases, with 12 bases of the junction left unmatched. CDR3 protein: CASTFADRDSTF. CDR3 coding DNA: TGTGCCAGCACCTTTGCCGACAGGGACAGCACCTTC.

The rearrangement uses TRBV6-5 and TRBJ1-2; tentative D call: TRBD1 (5 bases). The germline V gene encodes CDR1 MNHEY and CDR2 SVGAGI. Trimming left V 5 bases short and J 8 bases short, with 18 bases between. The CDR3 is made up of 14 amino acids. As DNA, the CDR3 is TGTGCCAGCAGTAACCAGGGCCGGAGCTTCGGCTACACCTTC. It is translated as CASSNQGRSFGYTF.

The CDR3 reads CASSVVGGGTDTQYF. The CDR3 DNA is TGTGCCAGCAGCGTTGTTGGGGGGGGCACAGATACGCAGTATTTT. The J gene is TRBJ2-3, the V gene TRBV9, with TRBD2 matching 7 bases. The germline V gene encodes CDR1 SGDLS and CDR2 YYNGEE. The trim removed 2 bases at V and 1 base at J, leaving 4 bases unmatched. The CDR3 spans 15 residues.

The chain joins TRBV24-1 to TRBJ2-5, with 10 nucleotides matching TRBD1. Per the germline V gene, CDR1 is KGHDR and CDR2 is SFDVKD. V was pared by 4 bases and J by 5 bases, with 3 bases of the junction left unmatched. The CDR3 runs 14 residues. This CDR3 reads CATSDRTGGETQYF. The CDR3 DNA reads TGTGCCACCAGTGACCGGACAGGGGGGGAGACCCAGTACTTC.

This clone was seen more than once but under ten times. V usage is TRBV5-8 and J usage is TRBJ1-1; D is unclear. V lost 4 bases and J 4 bases, leaving 17 bases between the germline ends. Germline V gives CDR1 SGHTS, CDR2 YDEGEE. The CDR3 runs to 15 residues. CDR3 coding DNA: TGTGCCAGCAGCCCACGAGAGGAGTCAGTCACTGAAGCTTTCTTT. Its translation: CASSPREESVTEAFF. The full variable domain, with the rest looked up from reference TRBV5-8 and TRBJ1-1, is EAGVTQSPTHLIKTRGQQATLRCSPISGHTSVYWYQQALGLGLQFLLWYDEGEERNRGNFPPRFSGRQFPNYSSELNVNALELEDSALYLCASSPREESVTEAFFGQGTRLTVV.

The chain joins TRBV6-5 to TRBJ1-4, with D possibly matching TRBD1 (5 bases). V lost 7 bases to trimming and J lost 8 bases, with 20 bases between them. CDR1 is MNHEY and CDR2 is SVGAGI in the germline V gene. The CDR3 consists of 15 residues. The CDR3 nucleotides read TGTGCCAGCACCCAAACGGGGGGTAATAGGGAAAAACTGTTTTTT. Translation: CASTQTGGNREKLFF.

This sequence joins TRBV6-5 and TRBJ1-1; 9 bases map to TRBD1. J was trimmed by 5 bases and V by 6 bases; bases with no gene match: 7. The CDR3 length is 14 residues. In germline, CDR1 is MNHEY, CDR2 SVGAGI. The CDR3 sequence is CASRPGQGKTEAFF. For the CDR3, the DNA is TGTGCCAGCAGACCGGGACAGGGTAAGACTGAAGCTTTCTTT.

The chain joins TRBV4-3 to TRBJ1-4, with TRBD1 identical over 7 bases. Matching the DNA end better, TRBJ2-2 makes the J call doubtful. This CDR3 region has 16 residues. Germline V gives CDR1 LGHNA, CDR2 YSLEER. Here the CDR3 DNA reads TGCGCCAGCAGCCAAGATCAGCAGGACAGGCCCAAGGAGCTGTTTTTT. Encoded protein: CASSQDQQDRPKELFF.

The chain uses TRBV19 and TRBJ2-1; 10 bases line up with TRBD2. The CDR3 covers 16 residues. CDR1 and CDR2 (germline): LNHDA, SQIVND (reference sequence). V shed 6 bases, J shed 0 bases, and the junction held 5 bases outside the gene matches. CDR3: CASSNIAGGSYNEQFF. CDR3 coding DNA: TGTGCCAGTAGCAACATAGCGGGGGGCTCCTACAATGAGCAGTTCTTC.

This chain links TRBV7-9 with TRBJ2-6; TRBD1 is a possible D gene (5 bases). Looked up from germline, CDR1 is SEHNR and CDR2 is FQNEAQ (reference sequence). Trimming shortened V by 0 bases and J by 0 bases, and 15 bases separated the two germline ends. This CDR3 has 19 amino acids. The CDR3 nucleotides read TGTGCCAGCAGCTTAGCGCTTCAGGGCCGTCGCTCTGGGGCCAACGTCCTGACTTTC. This sequence encodes CASSLALQGRRSGANVLTF.

The V call is TRBV28, the J call TRBJ1-2; 8 positions agree with TRBD1. V gave up 5 bases and J gave up 8 bases; unmatched junction bases: 4. Germline CDR1 reads MDHEN; CDR2 reads SYDVKM. This CDR3 is built from 12 residues. The CDR3 protein is CASSDRGRGYTF. The CDR3, as DNA: TGTGCCAGCAGTGACAGGGGCAGAGGCTACACCTTC.

The CDR3 bases are TGTGCCAGCAGAGCGGTGCCGATGCTGGATACGCAGTATTTT. Amino acid sequence: CASRAVPMLDTQYF. This chain uses TRBV6-5 with TRBJ2-3, with a weak D call TRBD2 (5 bases). Between the trimmed V and J ends, which lost 6 bases and 6 bases, there was a span of 16 bases. The CDR3 spans 14 residues. CDR1 and CDR2 (germline): MNHEY, SVGAGI.

This clone was seen a handful of times. The gene calls are TRBV19 and TRBJ1-5; weak D call: TRBD1 (6 bases). V was clipped by 4 bases and J by 3 bases, with 10 bases between them. The germline gives CDR1 LNHDA, CDR2 SQIVND (reference sequence). This CDR3 comprises 14 residues. The CDR3 sequence is CASSSRGDNQPQHF. Written as DNA, the CDR3 is TGTGCCAGTAGTAGCAGGGGTGACAATCAGCCCCAGCATTTT.

The gene calls are TRBV7-3 and TRBJ2-1; TRBD2 matches at 8 bases. This CDR3 contains 15 residues. Looked up from germline, CDR1 is SGHTA and CDR2 is FQGTGA. V gave up 5 bases and J gave up 1 base; unmatched junction bases: 4. CDR3 amino acids: CASSPLAGSYNEQFF. In nucleotides, the CDR3 is TGTGCCAGCAGCCCCTTAGCGGGGTCCTACAATGAGCAGTTCTTC.

V is TRBV28 and J is TRBJ2-1, with 9 nucleotides matching TRBD2. CDR3 length equals 12 residues. With 9 bases clipped from V and 7 bases from J, the junction kept 4 bases outside the gene matches. Germline CDR1 is MDHEN and CDR2 is SYDVKM. CDR3 region: CASAGLANEQFF. The CDR3 DNA reads as TGTGCCAGTGCGGGACTAGCAAATGAGCAGTTCTTC.